This T cell receptor beta chain was captured in a study of shared clonotypes between healthy human individuals. Study summary: Used for every donor were three CD4 naive, three CD4 memory, two CD8 naive and one CD8 memory plate. Overall study findings and caveats: Lower generation probabilities were found for non-shared clonotypes than for those shared by all four donors.

With regard to this clone: Its cognate antigen is unknown.

The CDR3 is 13 amino acids. V shed 8 bases and J shed 2 bases, with 13 bases lying between them. Selected positively for CCR7 and CD45RO-negative, naive CD8 cells excluded terminally differentiated effector memory CD45RA+ cells. This table comes from immunoSEQ multiplex PCR, and its TCRdb copy is limited to in-frame clones, with some not included. The sample consists of hundreds of thousands of clones, around 96% of them appearing once. This clonotype was obtained from a woman aged 25 to 39 in good health. Material for sequencing was naive CD8+ T cells sorted from blood. The rearrangement links TRBV23-1 to TRBJ2-7; TRBD1 might be the D (5 bases). TRBV23-1 is assigned to the ORF class and has an uncertain function. This CDR3 is CASVPRTTYEQYF. The CDR3 DNA is TGCGCCAGCGTACCTCGGACAACCTACGAGCAGTACTTC.